The rows below give T cell receptor beta chains drawn from one sample of a study of blood T cell repertoires in COVID-19. Clones were read by immunoSEQ multiplex PCR, and TCRdb kept only the in-frame ones, dropping some. The profile shows approximately 100,000 clones, approximately 79% of them singletons. The sequenced sample consisted of peripheral blood. The receptors originated from a woman older than 75 with active or convalescent COVID-19. The conserved cysteine and the conserved F or W are not part of the CDR3 here. A row's size may be missing; if present it is once, few, many or a size class.

TRBJ2-7,TRBV3-1/TRBV3-2,-,AKHRFYEQY
TRBJ2-2,TRBV19,few,AGGQGAELGELF
TRBJ1-2,TRBV12-2,-,ASRLPGGYT
TRBJ2-7,TRBV19,-,ASTRTSGGTSREQY
TRBJ2-5,TRBV29-1,-,SVGAGGGETQY
TRBJ1-1,TRBV6-2/TRBV6-3,-,ASSRGGTVNTEAF
TRBJ1-5,TRBV7-2,-,ASSLALGQGNQPQH
TRBJ2-4,TRBV15,-,ATSRDRVTGGLAKNIQY
TRBJ2-7,TRBV13,few,ASSYGTSDYEQY
TRBJ1-4,TRBV27,-,ASRDRGRSNEKLF
TRBJ2-3,TRBV6-5,-,ASSRAGDTQY
TRBJ1-1,TRBV7-3,-,ASSVDRVGEAF
TRBJ2-6,TRBV5-1,-,ASRRVSVHKVGHVLT
TRBJ2-4,TRBV19,few,ASSEGQAQDIQY
TRBJ1-5,TRBV30,-,AWSVPGHSNQPQH
TRBJ1-2,TRBV19,-,ASRRQGSYT
TRBJ1-1,TRBV28,-,ASSPSPSTYAF
TRBJ1-3,TRBV4-2,-,ASSPTEHSGNTIY
TRBJ1-1,TRBV2,-,ASSEAVETEAF
TRBJ1-1,TRBV3-1/TRBV3-2,-,ASRPSGGPNTEAF
TRBJ2-7,TRBV28,-,ASSFLLAGGGEQY
TRBJ1-5,TRBV6-4,few,ASRQGVSNQPQH
TRBJ2-7,TRBV30,-,AWSVRYEQY
TRBJ2-7,TRBV7-2,once,ASRSDRGSSYEQY
TRBJ2-1,TRBV7-2,-,ASSLTAGVVRNEQF
TRBJ2-5,TRBV21-1,once,ASSNLKTGIQETQY
TRBJ1-4,TRBV5-5,-,ASSRQGSNEKLF
TRBJ2-6,TRBV5-1,-,ASSPQLTGGGGGANVLT
TRBJ2-7,TRBV28,few,ASSLTPGTGNSYEQY
TRBJ1-5,TRBV2,-,ASNPTTGGGRNQPQH
TRBJ2-5,TRBV6-1,once,ASSDGLAGLQETQY
TRBJ1-1,TRBV5-1,-,ASSLGPTENTEAF
TRBJ1-1,TRBV12-5,few,ASGSGTGGTTEAF
TRBJ1-2,TRBV9,few,ASSPLGQHYGYT
TRBJ2-7,TRBV27,-,ASSPGQGNNEQY
TRBJ2-1,TRBV28,-,ASSPLPGTSGSGSYNEQF
TRBJ1-5,TRBV20-1,-,SASQGVNQPQH
TRBJ2-1,TRBV29-1,-,SVRVQRENEQF
TRBJ2-1,TRBV10-3,-,AIRTSGEGEQF
TRBJ2-7,TRBV7-9,few,ASSLGEGPLGEQY
TRBJ1-2,TRBV2,-,ASSSWTGEYGYT
TRBJ2-5,TRBV7-2,-,ASSTGETQY
TRBJ2-6,TRBV3-1/TRBV3-2,-,ASNQRGGANVLT
TRBJ2-5,TRBV4-1,few,ASSQGTLETQY
TRBJ2-7,TRBV4-3,-,ASSQDVWAKSKQY
TRBJ1-2,TRBV15,-,ATSTTGLGGYT
TRBJ1-6,TRBV27,-,ASSLNTGATNSPLH
TRBJ1-1,TRBV18,-,ASSAIDTPNTEAF
TRBJ1-1,TRBV15,many,ATSMRGSEPLKGKWGTEAF
TRBJ1-2,TRBV9,-,ASSAERRVRDGYT
TRBJ2-7,TRBV18,-,ASSPPTGGLGEQY
TRBJ2-5,TRBV30,-,AWSGGMGTQY
TRBJ1-2,TRBV24-1,-,ATRAAGGGDGYT